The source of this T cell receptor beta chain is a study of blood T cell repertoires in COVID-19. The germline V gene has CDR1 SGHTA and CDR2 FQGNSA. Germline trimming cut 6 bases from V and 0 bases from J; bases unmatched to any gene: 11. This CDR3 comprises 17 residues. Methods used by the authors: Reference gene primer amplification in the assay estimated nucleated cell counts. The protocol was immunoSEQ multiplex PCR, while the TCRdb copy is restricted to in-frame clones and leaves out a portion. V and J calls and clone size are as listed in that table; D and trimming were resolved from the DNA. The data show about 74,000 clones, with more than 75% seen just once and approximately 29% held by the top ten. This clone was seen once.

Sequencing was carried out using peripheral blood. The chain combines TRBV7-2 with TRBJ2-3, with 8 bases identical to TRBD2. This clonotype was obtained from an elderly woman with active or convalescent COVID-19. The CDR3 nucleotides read TGTGCCAGCAGTCAAAGCGGGACTAGAGGGAGCACAGATACGCAGTATTTT. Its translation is CASSQSGTRGSTDTQYF.